The 21 T cell receptor beta chains given below trace back to one sample, sequenced in a study of blood T cell repertoires in COVID-19. Sequencing used immunoSEQ multiplex PCR; TCRdb keeps in-frame clones, though not all of them. The repertoire holds over 90,000 clones, with about 80% as singletons. The source material was peripheral blood. The source of these receptors is a human donor in a cohort sampled during active COVID-19.

This clone was observed a handful of times. CDR3 sequence (DNA): TGTGCCAGCAGTCTAGGGGACAGTTCCTACGAGCAGTACTTC. Residues: CASSLGDSSYEQYF. The chain employs TRBV27 and TRBJ2-7; 7 nucleotides line up with TRBD1. Losses at the gene ends were 5 bases for V and 1 base for J; bases not matched to a gene: 5. Germline CDR1 MNHEY, CDR2 SMNVEV (reference sequence). The CDR3 contains 14 residues.

The chain joins TRBV18 to TRBJ1-1, with a possible D match to TRBD1 (6 bases). Trimming removed 6 bases at V and 0 bases at J, with 11 bases between. The CDR3 runs 14 residues. In germline, CDR1 is KGHSH, CDR2 LQKENI. The CDR3 nucleotides are TGTGCCAGCTCGCCAGGGGCAGTGAACACTGAAGCTTTCTTT. Translation gives CASSPGAVNTEAFF.

In this sample, this clone turned up once. This sequence joins TRBV10-3 and TRBJ2-5; the D gene is possibly TRBD2 (5 bases). The V end lost 3 bases, the J end lost 5 bases, and 13 bases lay between the germline ends. CDR1 and CDR2 (germline): ENHRY, SYGVKD. The length of the CDR3 is 14 residues. CDR3 residues: CAISDSSTGETQYF. Here the CDR3 DNA reads TGTGCCATCAGTGACTCTAGCACCGGCGAGACCCAGTACTTC.

The CDR3 here is CAISEFKGTSGGGELFF. The CDR3 bases are TGTGCCATCAGTGAATTCAAAGGGACTAGCGGTGGCGGGGAGCTGTTTTTT. The chain couples TRBV10-3 to TRBJ2-2; 11 bases are shared with TRBD2. The trim removed 3 bases at V and 7 bases at J, leaving 10 bases unmatched. The CDR3 contains 17 residues. Germline assignment: CDR1 ENHRY and CDR2 SYGVKD.

The genes are TRBV6-5 and TRBJ2-7; TRBD1 matches at 7 bases. With V trimmed by 8 bases and J by 0 bases, 10 bases remained unmatched. The germline CDR1 and CDR2 sequences are MNHEY and SVGAGI. This CDR3 is 15 amino acids long. CDR3 nucleotide sequence: TGTGCCAGCCGCCGTTCCAGGGACAGCTCCTACGAGCAGTACTTC. Translation: CASRRSRDSSYEQYF.

The chain recombines TRBV2 with TRBJ1-4; 8 bases align to TRBD1. CDR1 and CDR2 from the germline V gene are SNHLY and FYNNEI. The CDR3 is 14 amino acids. Losses at the gene ends were 6 bases for V and 3 bases for J; bases not matched to a gene: 3. CDR3 region: CASRYRGANEKLFF. DNA for the CDR3: TGTGCCAGCAGATACAGGGGGGCTAATGAAAAACTGTTTTTT.

The chain uses TRBV6-5 and TRBJ1-1, with D possibly matching TRBD1 (6 bases). The germline gives CDR1 MNHEY, CDR2 SVGAGI. This CDR3 has 12 residues. V was clipped by 11 bases and J by 4 bases, with 14 bases between them. The CDR3 protein is CAVHRVRTEAFF. In DNA, the CDR3 is TGTGCCGTCCACAGGGTGCGCACTGAAGCTTTCTTT.

This chain joins TRBV29-1 and TRBJ1-2; perhaps TRBD1 as D (5 bases). V was clipped by 4 bases and J by 0 bases, with 9 bases between them. CDR1 and CDR2 (germline): SQVTM, ANQGSEA. This CDR3 is 13 amino acids long. The CDR3 protein is CSVGSGPNYGYTF. The DNA for the CDR3 is TGCAGCGTTGGATCAGGGCCTAACTATGGCTACACCTTC. Complete variable domain (other parts from reference TRBV29-1 and TRBJ1-2): SAVISQKPSRDICQRGTSLTIQCQVDSQVTMMFWYRQQPGQSLTLIATANQGSEATYESGFVIDKFPISRPNLTFSTLTVSNMSPEDSSIYLCSVGSGPNYGYTFGSGTRLTVV.

The J gene is TRBJ2-1, the V gene TRBV30, with 14 bases identical to TRBD2. V lost 3 bases, J lost 7 bases, and 8 bases stayed unmatched. This CDR3 is 16 amino acids long. Germline CDR1 is GTSNPN and CDR2 is SVGIG (reference sequence). CDR3 in amino acids: CAWSATSGGARNEQFF. The CDR3 DNA reads as TGTGCCTGGAGCGCGACTAGCGGGGGGGCGAGGAATGAGCAGTTCTTC.

V gene TRBV12-3 or TRBV12-4 combines with J gene TRBJ2-5; D ambiguous. Trimming stripped 5 bases from V and 1 base from J, with 8 bases between. The CDR3 length is 13 residues. The CDR3 here is CASSTVSQETQYF. Here the CDR3 DNA reads TGTGCCAGCAGTACGGTATCCCAAGAGACCCAGTACTTC.

The chain recombines TRBV11-1 with TRBJ2-7, with TRBD1 identical over 8 bases. The CDR3 has 16 amino acids. Unmatched junction bases numbered 10, after V lost 3 bases and J lost 3 bases. Germline V gene data show CDR1 as SGHAT and CDR2 as FQDESV (reference sequence). The CDR3 region is CASSLRQGAGFYEQYF. DNA of the CDR3: TGTGCCAGCAGCTTGCGTCAGGGGGCTGGTTTCTACGAGCAGTACTTC. Combining the CDR3 with reference TRBV11-1 and TRBJ2-7 gives the whole variable domain EAEVAQSPRYKITEKSQAVAFWCDPISGHATLYWYRQILGQGPELLVQFQDESVVDDSQLPKDRFSAERLKGVDSTLKIQPAELGDSAMYLCASSLRQGAGFYEQYFGPGTRLTVT.

This chain links TRBV19 with TRBJ2-3; D is ambiguous. The V end was cut by 5 bases, the J end by 2 bases, with 5 bases between. CDR3 length: 12 amino acids. The germline V gene has CDR1 LNHDA and CDR2 SQIVND (reference sequence). The CDR3, as DNA: TGTGCCAGTAGTCAGTTCACAGATACGCAGTATTTT. Residues: CASSQFTDTQYF.

In DNA form, the CDR3 reads TGTGCCAGCAGCTCGGACAGGAGACTGTTTTTT. Protein sequence: CASSSDRRLFF. The J gene is TRBJ1-4, the V gene TRBV7-9, with 7 positions matching TRBD1. Germline CDR1 SEHNR, CDR2 FQNEAQ (reference sequence). CDR3 size: 11 residues. V lost 4 bases and J lost 13; bases outside the gene matches: 3.

V is TRBV6-2 or TRBV6-3 and J is TRBJ2-7; D may be TRBD1 (6 bases). CDR1 and CDR2 from the germline V gene are MNHEY and SVGEGT. This CDR3 is built from 15 residues. With 6 bases removed from V and 9 bases from J, the gap between germline ends came to 24 bases. The CDR3 DNA follows: TGTGCCAGCAGCTATGGACAGAACTTCCTACGTGGGCAGTACTTC. This codes for CASSYGQNFLRGQYF.

V and J are TRBV15 and TRBJ1-1; no clear D gene. CDR3 size: 15 residues. Germline CDR1 LNHNV, CDR2 YYDKDF (reference sequence). Deletions cut 0 bases from V and 1 base from J, with 9 bases between. CDR3: CATSRDRSRNTEAFF. As DNA, the CDR3 is TGTGCCACCAGCAGAGATAGGAGCAGGAACACTGAAGCTTTCTTT.

The V and J genes are TRBV6-1 and TRBJ1-5; 8 bases map to TRBD1. J gave up 0 bases and V 4 bases, and 11 bases lay outside the gene matches. Germline values: CDR1 MNHNS, CDR2 SASEGT. The length of the CDR3 is 18 residues. As DNA, the CDR3 is TGTGCCAGCAGTGCCCCCCGTAGGACAGGGAATAGCAATCAGCCCCAGCATTTT. Protein product: CASSAPRRTGNSNQPQHF.

Written as DNA, the CDR3 is TGTGCCAGCAGCTCTGGGCACGGAGGTCCTAGCACAGATACGCAGTATTTT. This sequence encodes CASSSGHGGPSTDTQYF. The chain uses TRBV7-3 and TRBJ2-3; TRBD2 is a possible D gene (5 bases). V was trimmed by 4 bases and J by 0 bases, leaving 17 bases between them. Germline CDR1 SGHTA, CDR2 FQGTGA. There are 17 residues in the CDR3. Drawing the rest from reference TRBV7-3 and TRBJ2-3, the complete variable domain is GAGVSQTPSNKVTEKGKYVELRCDPISGHTALYWYRQSLGQGPEFLIYFQGTGAADDSGLPNDRFFAVRPEGSVSTLKIQRTERGDSAVYLCASSSGHGGPSTDTQYFGPGTRLTVL.

This clone was detected once. The chain joins TRBV6-5 to TRBJ1-1; tentative D call: TRBD1 (5 bases). CDR3 length equals 15 residues. Germline CDR1 is MNHEY and CDR2 is SVGAGI. V was pared by 7 bases and J by 5 bases, with 20 bases between. The CDR3 region is CASIPPIAGGTEAFF. The CDR3 DNA is TGTGCCAGCATTCCCCCCATTGCGGGGGGTACTGAAGCTTTCTTT.

The chain recombines TRBV30 with TRBJ1-5; unclear D gene. Germline V gene data show CDR1 as GTSNPN and CDR2 as SVGIG (reference sequence). Trimming pared 0 bases from V and 4 bases from J, leaving 13 bases between. The CDR3 length is 15 residues. The CDR3 reads CAWSVESGLNQPQHF. The DNA for the CDR3 is TGTGCCTGGAGTGTCGAGTCGGGGTTGAATCAGCCCCAGCATTTT.

This rearrangement joins TRBV18 to TRBJ2-3; 7 nucleotides line up with TRBD1. Germline CDR1 reads KGHSH; CDR2 reads LQKENI. V was pared by 0 bases and J by 0 bases, with 3 bases of the junction left unmatched. The CDR3 extends over 16 amino acids. The CDR3 DNA is TGTGCCAGCTCACCACCCGGGACAGCTAGCACAGATACGCAGTATTTT. Protein sequence: CASSPPGTASTDTQYF.

This chain connects TRBV11-3 to TRBJ1-2; D is possibly TRBD1 (5 bases). Germline V CDR1 and CDR2: SGHNT, YENEEA. Deletions cut 5 bases from V and 2 bases from J, with 12 bases between. This CDR3 has 14 amino acids. CDR3 sequence reads: CASSQTGLNYGYTF. CDR3 nucleotides: TGTGCCAGCAGCCAAACAGGCCTAAACTATGGCTACACCTTC.